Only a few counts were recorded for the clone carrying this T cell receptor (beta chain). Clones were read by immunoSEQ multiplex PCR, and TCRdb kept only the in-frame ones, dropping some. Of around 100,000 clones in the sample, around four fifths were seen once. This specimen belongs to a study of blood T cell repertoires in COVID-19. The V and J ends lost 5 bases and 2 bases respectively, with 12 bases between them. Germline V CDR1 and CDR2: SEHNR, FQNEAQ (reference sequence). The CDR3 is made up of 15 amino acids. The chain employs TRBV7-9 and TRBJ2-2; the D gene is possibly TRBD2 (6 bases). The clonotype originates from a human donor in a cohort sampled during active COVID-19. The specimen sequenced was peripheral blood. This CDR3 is CASSPTGVNTGELFF. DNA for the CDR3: TGTGCCAGCAGCCCTACGGGGGTCAACACCGGGGAGCTGTTTTTT.